The rows below give T cell receptor beta chains drawn from one sample of a study of blood T cell repertoires in COVID-19. The data were produced by immunoSEQ multiplex PCR, yet TCRdb's version contains in-frame clones alone and is incomplete. The table records 95,000 to 110,000 clones, 75% to 95% of them present only once. Sequencing input: peripheral blood. These receptors came from a woman younger than 45 with acute or convalescent COVID-19. CDR3s leave out the opening cysteine and the closing phenylalanine or tryptophan. Fields, in order: CDR3 length, J gene, V gene, CDR3 protein.

>14|TRBJ2-7|TRBV5-6
ASSLVDRGRLSEQY
>11|TRBJ1-2|TRBV10-3
AIIDPGVAGYT
>11|TRBJ1-2|TRBV5-1
ASSSTGDYGYT
>13|TRBJ1-2|TRBV6-2/TRBV6-3
ASSGMTGANYGYT
>14|TRBJ1-2|TRBV9
ASSGSGHITNYGYT
>13|TRBJ1-1|TRBV4-3
ASSQDSGGLTEAF
>14|TRBJ1-2|TRBV27
ASMGRPDRVGYGYT
>13|TRBJ1-3|TRBV11-2
ASSLVGVRGNTIY
>13|TRBJ1-6|TRBV4-3
ASSQETAGGSPLH
>16|TRBJ1-2|TRBV5-6
ASYLLRGQSLVNYGYT
>10|TRBJ1-1|TRBV10-3
AVQQGAGEAF
>14|TRBJ2-1|TRBV5-1
ASSSGDLEGTLGQF
>12|TRBJ2-2|TRBV5-1
ASSWPGTTGELF
>12|TRBJ1-2|TRBV14
ASRKTGTNYGYT
>14|TRBJ1-1|TRBV27
ASSPDRVSGGTEAF